Listed here are 29 T cell receptor beta chains from one sample, sequenced in a study of CD8 T cells in ankylosing spondylitis. MiXCR was run by TCRdb on the 5' RACE reads, yielding one entry per CDR3 protein. The repertoire has 200,000 to 250,000 distinct CDR3 sequences, 5.5% to 7.5% of them found once; the top ten carry more than 13%. Overall study findings and caveats: A motif in TCR beta, a set of eight highly homologous variants, appeared characteristic of ankylosing spondylitis blood.

These TCRs are of unknown antigen specificity. The specimen was blood, either unsorted or a sorted T cell fraction (not recorded which). The receptors here all came from a male donor with ankylosing spondylitis.

Many counts were recorded for this clonotype. The chain employs TRBV27 and TRBJ2-7; D call uncertain. V lost 2 bases to trimming and J lost 6 bases, with 11 bases between them. Germline assignment: CDR1 MNHEY and CDR2 SMNVEV (reference sequence). CDR3 length equals 13 residues. The CDR3 spells CASSLLTYGEQYF. The DNA for the CDR3 is TGTGCCAGCAGTTTACTTACATACGGCGAGCAGTACTTC.

This clonotype was observed a handful of times. The CDR3 reads CASSLQGRYNEQFF. CDR3 bases: TGTGCCAGCAGCCTTCAGGGACGCTACAATGAGCAGTTCTTC. This chain links TRBV7-6 with TRBJ2-1; D could derive from TRBD1 or TRBD2 (5 bases each). This CDR3 spans 14 amino acids. Trimming removed 5 bases at V and 3 bases at J, with 11 bases between. The germline gives CDR1 SGHVS, CDR2 FNYEAQ.

This clonotype was counted at least ten times. This chain joins TRBV20-1 and TRBJ1-1; D is unresolved. CDR3 size: 12 residues. Germline V lookup: CDR1 DFQATT, CDR2 SNEGSKA (reference sequence). CDR3 nucleotides: TGCTCCTCCCCCCAGGCGCACACTGAAGCTTTCTTT. Amino acid sequence: CSSPQAHTEAFF.

There are many counts of this clonotype. This chain uses TRBV28 with TRBJ1-1, with D unresolved. Germline CDR1 is MDHEN and CDR2 is SYDVKM. This CDR3 contains 12 residues. Trimming took off 3 bases at V and 8 bases at J, with 10 bases between the two ends. CDR3 DNA: TGTGCCAGCAGTTTTTCTCAGACCGAAGCTTTCTTT. Translated: CASSFSQTEAFF.

This clonotype was counted at least ten times. V is TRBV6-2 or TRBV6-3 and J is TRBJ2-1, with TRBD2 matching over 11 bases. The CDR3 length is 16 residues. CDR1 and CDR2 from the germline V gene are MNHEY and SVGEGT. The ends lost 6 bases at V and 4 bases at J; junction bases unmatched: 8. The CDR3 DNA sequence: TGTGCCAGCAGCTCTACTAGCGGGAGTAGGTACAATGAGCAGTTCTTC. Amino acids: CASSSTSGSRYNEQFF.

In this sample, this clonotype turned up many times. This chain connects TRBV29-1 to TRBJ2-5; TRBD2 aligns across 13 bases. Germline CDR1 SQVTM, CDR2 ANQGSEA. This CDR3 comprises 15 residues. V dropped 5 bases and J dropped 5; count of bases not matched to a gene: 8. The CDR3: CSVHPGLAGYETQYF. DNA of the CDR3: TGCAGCGTTCATCCGGGACTAGCGGGATATGAGACCCAGTACTTC.

In its sample, this clonotype was seen a few times. The gene calls are TRBV19 and TRBJ2-1; no clear D. This CDR3 spans 12 amino acids. Trimming took 1 base from V and 6 from J, leaving 4 bases between them. The germline gives CDR1 LNHDA, CDR2 SQIVND (reference sequence). The CDR3 coding sequence is TGTGCCAGTAGTATAGCTAGCAATGAGCAGTTCTTC. It is translated as CASSIASNEQFF.

This clonotype has ten or more counts. This chain joins TRBV5-6 and TRBJ2-1; 8 bases map to TRBD1. The CDR3 is 13 residues long. Unmatched junction bases numbered 7, after V lost 4 bases and J lost 10 bases. Germline V CDR1 and CDR2: SGHDT, YYEEEE. In DNA form, the CDR3 reads TGTGCCAGCAGCCTAGGGACAGGACAAGAGCAGTTCTTC. Amino acids: CASSLGTGQEQFF. The entire variable domain, with the rest obtained from reference TRBV5-6 and TRBJ2-1, is as follows: DAGVTQSPTHLIKTRGQQVTLRCSPKSGHDTVSWYQQALGQGPQFIFQYYEEEERQRGNFPDRFSGHQFPNYSSELNVNALLLGDSALYLCASSLGTGQEQFFGPGTRLTVL.

This rearrangement joins TRBV6-1 to TRBJ1-1, with D hard to call. There are 13 residues in the CDR3. V gave up 7 bases and J gave up 2 bases, with 11 bases separating them. Germline V lookup: CDR1 MNHNS, CDR2 SASEGT. The CDR3 region is CASTLASNTEAFF. The CDR3 DNA sequence: TGTGCCAGCACCCTAGCCAGCAACACTGAAGCTTTCTTT.

This clonotype has ten or more counts. The chain uses TRBV24-1 and TRBJ2-1, with 12 bases that match TRBD1. Germline-derived CDR1 and CDR2 are KGHDR and SFDVKD. This CDR3 has 15 residues. V lost 3 bases and J lost 10; bases outside the gene matches: 6. CDR3 nucleotides: TGTGCCACCAGTGATCCCGGGACAGGGGGCCGGGAGCAGTTCTTC. Translation gives CATSDPGTGGREQFF.

There are many counts of this clonotype. The V call is TRBV5-1, the J call TRBJ2-3; D uncertain. Germline V CDR1 and CDR2: SGHRS, YFSETQ. Trimming stripped 0 bases from V and 0 bases from J, with 8 bases between. The CDR3 has 15 amino acids. The CDR3 region is CASSLEPESTDTQYF. DNA for the CDR3: TGCGCCAGCAGCTTGGAGCCCGAAAGCACAGATACGCAGTATTTT.

This clonotype has only a few counts. The genes are TRBV3-1 and TRBJ1-2, with D possibly matching TRBD1 (5 bases). Per the germline V gene, CDR1 is LGHDT and CDR2 is YNNKEL (reference sequence). V lost 0 bases to trimming and J lost 2 bases, with 10 bases between them. The CDR3 runs 15 residues. CDR3 region: CASSQDRWGNYGYTF. The CDR3 DNA is TGTGCCAGCAGCCAAGATCGTTGGGGGAACTATGGCTACACCTTC.

This clonotype was recorded many times. The chain recombines TRBV14 with TRBJ1-1, with D perhaps TRBD1 (5 bases). There are 14 residues in the CDR3. V was cut by 1 base and J by 8 bases, with 14 bases left in between. Germline V gene sequence: CDR1 SGHDN, CDR2 FVKESK. CDR3 nucleotides: TGTGCCAGCAGCCAAGCCTTCAGGACACAAGAAGCTTTCTTT. Amino acid sequence: CASSQAFRTQEAFF.

This clonotype came up many times. The genes are TRBV4-1 and TRBJ2-3, with a tentative D call TRBD2 (5 bases). CDR3 length equals 16 residues. CDR1 is MGHRA, CDR2 YSYEKL, per germline. With 0 bases removed from V and 3 bases from J, the gap between germline ends came to 13 bases. CDR3 nucleotides: TGCGCCAGCAGCCAAGATGAGGGTAATCCTACAGATACGCAGTATTTT. It translates to CASSQDEGNPTDTQYF.

The rearrangement joins TRBV11-2 to TRBJ2-7; D may be TRBD2 (6 bases). CDR3 length equals 14 residues. The germline V gene encodes CDR1 SGHAT and CDR2 FQNNGV. Trimming stripped 4 bases from V and 0 bases from J, with 10 bases between. The CDR3 coding sequence is TGTGCCAGCAGCTCCGGGACTCCCTCCTACGAGCAGTACTTC. Protein sequence: CASSSGTPSYEQYF.

In its sample, this clonotype was seen many times. V usage is TRBV7-9 and J usage is TRBJ1-6; 8 bases match TRBD1. Germline V gene sequence: CDR1 SEHNR, CDR2 FQNEAQ (reference sequence). The length of the CDR3 is 16 residues. Trimming at V came to 1 base and at J to 7 bases, leaving 6 bases not matched to a gene. The CDR3 DNA follows: TGTGCCAGCAGCTTAGGGACAGGGAGTCTAAATTCACCCCTCCACTTT. This encodes CASSLGTGSLNSPLHF.

At least ten counts were recorded for this clonotype. The rearrangement links TRBV20-1 to TRBJ1-4, with D unclear. Trimming shortened V by 4 bases and J by 5 bases, and 8 bases separated the two germline ends. The CDR3 loop spans 12 amino acids. Germline CDR1 is DFQATT and CDR2 is SNEGSKA (reference sequence). The CDR3 coding sequence is TGCAGTGCTACAATGGAAAATGAAAAACTGTTTTTT. This encodes CSATMENEKLFF.

The sample holds a few counts of this clonotype. CDR3 protein: CASSPGDRQASEKLFF. The CDR3 DNA sequence: TGTGCCAGCAGCCCGGGAGACCGACAGGCAAGCGAAAAACTGTTTTTT. V gene TRBV11-2 combines with J gene TRBJ1-4; tentatively, D is TRBD1 (6 bases). CDR1 is SGHAT and CDR2 is FQNNGV in the germline V gene. Trimming shortened V by 5 bases and J by 8 bases, and 21 bases separated the two germline ends. The CDR3 covers 16 residues.

This clonotype was detected many times. The CDR3 region is CASSLEARSQETQYF. The CDR3 region has the DNA TGTGCCAGCAGCTTAGAGGCCAGATCCCAAGAGACCCAGTACTTC. The chain employs TRBV7-9 and TRBJ2-5; no clear D. This CDR3 is built from 15 residues. Germline V gene sequence: CDR1 SEHNR, CDR2 FQNEAQ (reference sequence). Trimming took 1 base from V and 1 from J, leaving 10 bases between them.

This clonotype was found a few times. The chain combines TRBV2 with TRBJ2-7; the D is unclear. From germline, CDR1 is SNHLY and CDR2 FYNNEI. There are 12 residues in the CDR3. V was pared by 8 bases and J by 2 bases, with 10 bases between. The CDR3 region is CASSTAPYEQYF. The CDR3 DNA reads as TGTGCCAGCTCGACTGCACCCTACGAGCAGTACTTC.

In this sample, this clonotype turned up many times. The V call is TRBV5-6, the J call TRBJ2-7; weak D call: TRBD2 (6 bases). Germline-derived CDR1 and CDR2 are SGHDT and YYEEEE. V was trimmed by 3 bases and J by 1 base, leaving 14 bases between them. The CDR3 spans 15 residues. The CDR3 here is CASSSAGIISYEQYF. DNA of the CDR3: TGTGCCAGCAGCTCGGCGGGAATTATATCCTACGAGCAGTACTTC.

There are many counts of this clonotype. The chain recombines TRBV29-1 with TRBJ2-2; D is possibly TRBD1 (5 bases). This CDR3 region has 14 residues. Germline-derived CDR1 and CDR2 are SQVTM and ANQGSEA. Trimming cost V 2 bases and J 4 bases, with 11 bases left between them. The CDR3 sequence: CSVEFHRPTGELFF. CDR3 bases: TGCAGCGTTGAATTCCACAGGCCCACCGGGGAGCTGTTTTTT.

CDR3 nucleotides: TGTGCCAGCTCACCAAAAGCGGAATCCTACGAGCAGTACTTC. It encodes CASSPKAESYEQYF. This rearrangement joins TRBV18 to TRBJ2-7; TRBD2 is a possible D gene (5 bases). Per germline, CDR1 KGHSH and CDR2 LQKENI. Trimming left V 2 bases short and J 1 base short, with 9 bases between. The CDR3 runs 14 residues.

The sample holds many counts of this clonotype. This chain links TRBV10-3 with TRBJ1-1; possible D gene TRBD1, 5 bases. This CDR3 is built from 13 residues. Germline values: CDR1 ENHRY, CDR2 SYGVKD. Between the trimmed V and J ends, which lost 2 bases and 3 bases, there was a span of 7 bases. The CDR3 nucleotides read TGTGCCATCAGTGAGACAGGAGACACTGAAGCTTTCTTT. It is translated as CAISETGDTEAFF.

The V call is TRBV27, the J call TRBJ2-7, with D hard to call. The CDR3 is made up of 15 amino acids. Germline assignment: CDR1 MNHEY and CDR2 SMNVEV (reference sequence). The V end lost 5 bases, the J end lost 9 bases, and 23 bases lay between the germline ends. Here the CDR3 reads CASSNRGRLVNGQYF. The CDR3 DNA is TGTGCCAGCAGTAACCGCGGAAGGCTGGTCAACGGGCAGTACTTC.

This clonotype appeared a few times. The chain employs TRBV28 and TRBJ2-1; D is possibly TRBD2 (6 bases). The CDR3 extends over 15 amino acids. CDR1 is MDHEN, CDR2 SYDVKM, per germline. Trimming cost V 7 bases and J 4 bases, with 17 bases left between them. The CDR3 loop is CASTLGRGTYNEQFF. The CDR3 region has the DNA TGTGCCAGCACCTTGGGCCGAGGGACTTACAATGAGCAGTTCTTC.

This clonotype appeared many times. J is TRBJ2-2 and V is TRBV28, with TRBD1 matching over 12 bases. V lost 4 bases and J lost 5; bases outside the gene matches: 11. The germline gives CDR1 MDHEN, CDR2 SYDVKM. The CDR3 covers 18 residues. The CDR3 reads CASSSLNWDRGPTGELFF. In DNA, the CDR3 is TGTGCCAGCAGTTCCCTGAACTGGGACAGGGGGCCGACCGGGGAGCTGTTTTTT.

This clonotype was recorded at least ten times. This chain uses TRBV7-2 with TRBJ2-2, with a tentative D call TRBD2 (5 bases). The CDR3 runs to 14 residues. Germline CDR1 and CDR2: SGHTA and FQGNSA. V lost 2 bases, J lost 3 bases, and 7 bases lay in between. The DNA of the CDR3 is TGTGCCAGCAGCTTACTGCGGGACACCGGGGAGCTGTTTTTT. The encoded protein is CASSLLRDTGELFF.

This clonotype appeared many times. The J gene is TRBJ2-2, the V gene TRBV11-2; TRBD2 is a possible D gene (5 bases). The ends were cut back, 3 bases at V and 3 bases at J, with 11 bases in the middle. The CDR3 spans 15 residues. In germline, CDR1 is SGHAT, CDR2 FQNNGV. In DNA, the CDR3 is TGTGCCAGCAGCTTGCTCGGGATTGACACCGGGGAGCTGTTTTTT. Translated, it gives CASSLLGIDTGELFF.